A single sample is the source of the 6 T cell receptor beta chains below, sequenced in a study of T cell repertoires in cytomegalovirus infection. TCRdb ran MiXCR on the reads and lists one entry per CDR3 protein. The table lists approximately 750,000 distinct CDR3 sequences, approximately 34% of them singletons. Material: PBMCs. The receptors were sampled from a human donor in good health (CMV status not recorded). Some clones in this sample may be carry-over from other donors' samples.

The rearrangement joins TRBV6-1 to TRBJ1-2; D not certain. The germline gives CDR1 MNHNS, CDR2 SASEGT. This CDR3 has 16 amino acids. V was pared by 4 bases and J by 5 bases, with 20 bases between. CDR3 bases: TGTGCCAGCAGTGGAACGGCGGGAGACTTTCGGTATGGCTACACCTTC. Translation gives CASSGTAGDFRYGYTF.

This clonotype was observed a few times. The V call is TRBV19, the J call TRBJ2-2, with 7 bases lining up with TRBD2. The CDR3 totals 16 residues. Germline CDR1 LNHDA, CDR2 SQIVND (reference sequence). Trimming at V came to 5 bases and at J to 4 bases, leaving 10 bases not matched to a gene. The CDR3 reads CASSSRGGAGTGELFF. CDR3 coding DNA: TGTGCCAGTAGTTCCCGGGGAGGGGCGGGCACCGGGGAGCTGTTTTTT. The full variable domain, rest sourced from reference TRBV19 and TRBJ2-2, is DGGITQSPKYLFRKEGQNVTLSCEQNLNHDAMYWYRQDPGQGLRLIYYSQIVNDFQKGDIAEGYSVSREKKESFPLTVTSAQKNPTAFYLCASSSRGGAGTGELFFGEGSRLTVL.

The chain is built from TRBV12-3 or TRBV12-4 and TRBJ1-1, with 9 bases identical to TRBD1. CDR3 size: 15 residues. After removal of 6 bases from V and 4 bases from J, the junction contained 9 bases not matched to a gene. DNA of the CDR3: TGTGCCAGCAGGGCACAGGGGGCTAGGGGCACTGAAGCTTTCTTT. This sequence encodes CASRAQGARGTEAFF.

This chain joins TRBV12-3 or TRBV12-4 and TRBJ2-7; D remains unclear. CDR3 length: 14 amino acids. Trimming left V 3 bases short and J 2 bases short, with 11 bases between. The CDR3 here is CASSLATDAYEQYF. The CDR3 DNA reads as TGTGCCAGCAGTTTGGCTACAGATGCCTACGAGCAGTACTTC.

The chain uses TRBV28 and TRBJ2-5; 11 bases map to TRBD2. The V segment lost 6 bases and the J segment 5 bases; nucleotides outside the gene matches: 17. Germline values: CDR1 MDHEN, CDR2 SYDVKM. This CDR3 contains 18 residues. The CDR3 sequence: CASSYPETSGEGAETQYF. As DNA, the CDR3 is TGTGCCAGCAGCTACCCGGAGACTAGCGGGGAGGGGGCGGAGACCCAGTACTTC.

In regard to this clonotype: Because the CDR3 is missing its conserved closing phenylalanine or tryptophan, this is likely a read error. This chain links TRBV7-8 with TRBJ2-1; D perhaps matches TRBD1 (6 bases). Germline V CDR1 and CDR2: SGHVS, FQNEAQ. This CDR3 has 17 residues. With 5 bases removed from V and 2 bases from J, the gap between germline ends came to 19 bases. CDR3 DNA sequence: TGTGCCAGCAGCGCGAGGAAACAGGGATATACCTACAATGAGCAGTTCTTA. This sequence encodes CASSARKQGYTYNEQFL.